Following are 21 T cell receptor beta chains from one sample sequenced in a study of PD-L1 blockade in urothelial cancer (TCRdb year 2017). Libraries were built with the immunoSEQ multiplex PCR assay. As stored in TCRdb, this immuneACCESS dataset retains in-frame rearrangements with V and J assigned. A fraction of the clones does not appear; measured against another copy, unresolved V genes explain less than half of the discrepancy, and the remainder lacks a known reason. The sample records approximately 40,000 clones, 75% to 90% of which are singletons. In total, the top ten clones hold roughly 24% of the sample. The time point label, as the study defines it: peripheral blood 6 weeks after treatment start. The specimen was PBMCs, collected around atezolizumab (anti-PD-L1) treatment. The receptors here all came from a man in his sixties with urothelial cancer.

The chain employs TRBV7-2 and TRBJ2-3; 7 positions agree with TRBD2. Trimming at V came to 6 bases and at J to 0 bases, leaving 6 bases not matched to a gene. This CDR3 comprises 15 residues. Germline lookup yields CDR1 SGHTA and CDR2 FQGNSA. CDR3: CASSGWGGSTDTQYF. The CDR3 DNA reads as TGTGCCAGCAGTGGTTGGGGGGGGAGCACAGATACGCAGTATTTT.

This clone showed up just a few times. The rearrangement links TRBV5-4 to TRBJ1-4, with 9 bases lining up with TRBD1. The CDR3 covers 15 residues. The V gene's germline CDR1 is SGHNT and CDR2 YYREEE (reference sequence). J lost 6 bases, V lost 4 bases, and 7 bases had no gene match. The CDR3 sequence is CASSLSGQGDEKLFF. CDR3 coding DNA: TGTGCCAGCAGCCTCTCGGGACAGGGCGATGAAAAACTGTTTTTT.

This clone was found once. The rearrangement uses TRBV10-2 and TRBJ2-3; 11 bases map to TRBD2. CDR3 size: 16 residues. Germline CDR1 reads WSHSY; CDR2 reads SAAADI. Trimming removed 3 bases from V and 4 bases from J; junction bases left unmatched: 6. CDR3 region: CASSDPSGRRADTQYF. CDR3 bases: TGCGCCAGCAGTGACCCTAGCGGGAGGAGGGCAGATACGCAGTATTTT.

The CDR3, as DNA: TGTGCCAGCAGCTCAGACAGGGCTAGGTCACCCCTCCACTTT. It translates to CASSSDRARSPLHF. This rearrangement joins TRBV7-2 to TRBJ1-6; 7 bases agree with TRBD1. This CDR3 contains 14 residues. The ends lost 4 bases at V and 10 bases at J; junction bases unmatched: 7. In germline, CDR1 is SGHTA, CDR2 FQGNSA.

The V call is TRBV6-1, the J call TRBJ2-2, with TRBD1 identical over 11 bases. V trimming: 5 bases; J trimming: 6 bases; junction bases outside the gene matches: 5. Germline V gene sequence: CDR1 MNHNS, CDR2 SASEGT. The CDR3 spans 15 residues. The CDR3 is CASSSRDRGAGELFF. The DNA for the CDR3 is TGTGCCAGCAGTAGCCGGGACAGGGGGGCCGGGGAGCTGTTTTTT.

The rearrangement joins TRBV29-1 to TRBJ1-2; 10 nucleotides agree with TRBD1. The J segment lost 8 bases and the V segment lost 2 bases, leaving 8 bases of the junction unmatched. CDR1 SQVTM and CDR2 ANQGSEA come from the germline V gene. The CDR3 is 14 amino acids. The CDR3 nucleotides are TGCAGCGTTGAAAGGGACAGGGGAGGTCAAGGCTACACCTTC. Translating gives CSVERDRGGQGYTF.

The chain joins TRBV5-1 to TRBJ1-4, with 8 bases matching TRBD1. The CDR3 contains 18 residues. The V gene's germline CDR1 is SGHRS and CDR2 YFSETQ. V lost 4 bases, J lost 4 bases, and 15 bases stayed unmatched. CDR3 region: CASSHGQGGLVGNEKLFF. The CDR3 DNA sequence: TGCGCCAGCAGCCACGGACAGGGTGGATTAGTGGGTAATGAAAAACTGTTTTTT.

This sequence joins TRBV5-4 and TRBJ2-3; D unresolved. The CDR3 has 16 residues. The germline CDR1 and CDR2 sequences are SGHNT and YYREEE (reference sequence). Deletions cut 0 bases from V and 2 bases from J, with 13 bases between. CDR3 sequence: CASSLEARVHTDTQYF. The CDR3 DNA is TGTGCCAGCAGCTTGGAGGCCCGGGTACACACAGATACGCAGTATTTT.

The V gene is TRBV5-1, the J gene TRBJ2-5, with a weak D call TRBD2 (8 bases). Trimming cost V 7 bases and J 2 bases, with 24 bases left between them. The CDR3 totals 17 residues. Germline CDR1 reads SGHRS; CDR2 reads YFSETQ. The CDR3 nucleotides are TGCGCCAGCTCCCAGGGGGGGCGGGGGGCTCGTCAAGAGACCCAGTACTTC. It yields the protein CASSQGGRGARQETQYF.

The gene calls are TRBV5-1 and TRBJ2-2; 10 bases map to TRBD2. V shed 3 bases and J 8 bases; nucleotides not matched to a gene: 13. The CDR3 sequence is 17 residues long. The germline V gene has CDR1 SGHRS and CDR2 YFSETQ. This chain's CDR3 is CASSSKSAGGPQGELFF. CDR3 bases: TGCGCCAGCAGCTCAAAATCAGCGGGAGGGCCTCAAGGGGAGCTGTTTTTT.

This chain connects TRBV10-3 to TRBJ2-1; maybe TRBD1 (6 bases). Germline V gives CDR1 ENHRY, CDR2 SYGVKD. This CDR3 region has 14 residues. Trimming removed 6 bases from V and 1 base from J, with 10 bases in between. The DNA for the CDR3 is TGTGCCATCAGGGGGGCTGAGTCCTACAATGAGCAGTTCTTC. It specifies CAIRGAESYNEQFF.

The chain links TRBV5-1 to TRBJ1-2; D is unresolved. The V and J ends lost 4 bases and 2 bases respectively, with 6 bases between them. Germline CDR1 is SGHRS and CDR2 is YFSETQ. This CDR3 region has 12 residues. The chain's CDR3 is CASSDLNYGYTF. As DNA, the CDR3 is TGCGCCAGCAGCGACTTGAACTATGGCTACACCTTC.

This chain joins TRBV2 and TRBJ2-3, with D uncertain. The V gene lost 9 bases and the J gene lost 6 bases, with 10 bases spanning the gap. This CDR3 spans 11 amino acids. Germline-derived CDR1 and CDR2 are SNHLY and FYNNEI. This CDR3 is CASSILDTQYF. The CDR3 DNA reads as TGTGCCAGTAGTATCCTGGATACGCAGTATTTT.

V usage is TRBV5-6 and J usage is TRBJ1-1, with 8 bases matching TRBD1. This CDR3 is built from 11 residues. Germline V CDR1 and CDR2: SGHDT, YYEEEE. V shed 4 bases, J shed 7 bases, and the junction held 0 bases outside the gene matches. Here the CDR3 reads CASSDRGEAFF. The CDR3 coding sequence is TGTGCCAGCAGCGACAGGGGTGAAGCTTTCTTT.

J is TRBJ2-1 and V is TRBV7-6; 10 bases align to TRBD2. The V gene end was trimmed by 0 bases and the J gene end by 2 bases; junction bases not matched to a gene: 1. This CDR3 is 16 amino acids long. CDR1 is SGHVS, CDR2 FNYEAQ, per germline. The CDR3 reads CASSLAGTSAYNEQFF. In nucleotides, the CDR3 is TGTGCCAGCAGCTTAGCTGGGACTAGCGCCTACAATGAGCAGTTCTTC. The full variable domain, completed using reference TRBV7-6 and TRBJ2-1, is GAGVSQSPRYKVTKRGQDVALRCDPISGHVSLYWYRQALGQGPEFLTYFNYEAQQDKSGLPNDRFSAERPEGSISTLTIQRTEQRDSAMYRCASSLAGTSAYNEQFFGPGTRLTVL.

In this sample, this clone turned up once. V gene TRBV6-5 combines with J gene TRBJ1-2; D is ambiguous. Germline CDR1 MNHEY, CDR2 SVGAGI. V was trimmed by 8 bases and J by 6 bases, leaving 16 bases between them. The CDR3 has 13 amino acids. DNA of the CDR3: TGTGCCAGCTCCCTCGCGGAGGGCAATGGCTACACCTTC. Protein sequence: CASSLAEGNGYTF.

The chain links TRBV15 to TRBJ2-1; 15 bases agree with TRBD2. The length of the CDR3 is 15 residues. Germline CDR1 LNHNV, CDR2 YYDKDF (reference sequence). The V segment lost 5 bases and the J segment 8 bases; nucleotides outside the gene matches: 4. In DNA form, the CDR3 reads TGTGCCACCAGCCCCGGACTAGCGGGAGGGTATGAGCAGTTCTTC. The encoded protein is CATSPGLAGGYEQFF. Drawing the rest from reference TRBV15 and TRBJ2-1, the complete variable domain is DAMVIQNPRYQVTQFGKPVTLSCSQTLNHNVMYWYQQKSSQAPKLLFHYYDKDFNNEADTPDNFQSRRPNTSFCFLDIRSPGLGDTAMYLCATSPGLAGGYEQFFGPGTRLTVL.

The rearrangement uses TRBV13 and TRBJ1-6, with D unresolved. The CDR3 sequence is 16 residues long. The V gene lost 0 bases and the J gene lost 4 bases, with 10 bases spanning the gap. Germline CDR1 PRHDT, CDR2 FYEKMQ (reference sequence). DNA of the CDR3: TGTGCCAGCAGCTTAGGGCAGGCCCTGTATAATTCACCCCTCCACTTT. Residues: CASSLGQALYNSPLHF. Looking up the rest from reference TRBV13 and TRBJ1-6 gives the full variable domain: AAGVIQSPRHLIKEKRETATLKCYPIPRHDTVYWYQQGPGQDPQFLISFYEKMQSDKGSIPDRFSAQQFSDYHSELNMSSLELGDSALYFCASSLGQALYNSPLHFGNGTRLTVT.

This chain uses TRBV4-1 with TRBJ2-6, with 8 nucleotides matching TRBD2. Trimming at V came to 1 base and at J to 2 bases, leaving 13 bases not matched to a gene. Germline V gene lookup returns CDR1 MGHRA and CDR2 YSYEKL. CDR3 length: 20 amino acids. This CDR3 reads CASSQAPARLASAGANVLTF. The CDR3 DNA sequence: TGCGCCAGCAGCCAAGCGCCGGCGAGACTAGCGTCCGCTGGGGCCAACGTCCTGACTTTC.

This clone was observed a single time. The chain's CDR3 is CASSQPGQGPEAFF. DNA of the CDR3: TGCGCCAGCAGCCAGCCGGGACAGGGACCTGAAGCTTTCTTT. This chain uses TRBV4-1 with TRBJ1-1, with 9 bases identical to TRBD1. Germline V gives CDR1 MGHRA, CDR2 YSYEKL. The CDR3 totals 14 residues. The trim removed 3 bases at V and 6 bases at J, leaving 5 bases unmatched.

This sequence joins TRBV11-1 and TRBJ1-5; TRBD1 matches 7 bases. V shed 5 bases and J 6 bases; nucleotides not matched to a gene: 4. The CDR3 runs 13 residues. Germline CDR1 is SGHAT and CDR2 is FQDESV (reference sequence). CDR3 sequence: CASSQDRVQPQHF. In nucleotides, the CDR3 is TGTGCCAGCAGCCAAGACAGGGTTCAGCCCCAGCATTTT.